The text below deals with one T cell receptor beta chain. The data originate from a study of blood T cell repertoires in COVID-19. V lost 6 bases to trimming and J lost 9 bases; unmatched junction nucleotides: 10. Germline CDR1 and CDR2: LNHDA and SQIVND (reference sequence). This CDR3 contains 14 residues. In the original workflow: Estimates of nucleated cell counts were drawn from the amplification of reference gene primers. Clones were sequenced by immunoSEQ multiplex PCR, and TCRdb holds only the in-frame ones, with some missing. D and trimming were read from the DNA, whereas the V and J calls and clone size are those reported in that table. The table has 310,000 or so clones, about 91% seen once; the top ten hold roughly a tenth. The study drew participants aged 18 to 89 years from approximately 23 US areas. What the recovered Cohort 3 donors had was two negative PCRs, clearance, or symptom resolution.

Sequencing used PBMCs or T cells enriched from blood (not recorded which). The V gene is TRBV19, the J gene TRBJ2-1; 8 bases fit TRBD1. This TCR derives from a woman between 35 and 50 years old who had recovered from COVID-19. The chain's CDR3 is CASSPRQGMFEQFF. In DNA, the CDR3 is TGTGCCAGTAGCCCGCGACAGGGGATGTTTGAGCAGTTCTTC. The variable domain in full, completed from reference TRBV19 and TRBJ2-1, reads DGGITQSPKYLFRKEGQNVTLSCEQNLNHDAMYWYRQDPGQGLRLIYYSQIVNDFQKGDIAEGYSVSREKKESFPLTVTSAQKNPTAFYLCASSPRQGMFEQFFGPGTRLTVL.